The clone carrying this T cell receptor (beta chain) was found once. V lost 3 bases, J lost 4 bases, and 10 bases lay in between. This CDR3 contains 14 residues. The germline CDR1 and CDR2 sequences are SGHNT and YYREEE (reference sequence). This record comes from a study of technical replicates of blood from four donors. TCRdb's table, derived via immunoSEQ multiplex PCR, lists solely in-frame clones and lacks some. The sample holds 65,000 to 95,000 clones, around 97% seen once. The chain employs TRBV5-4 and TRBJ2-2; tentative D call: TRBD2 (5 bases). The source material was T cells isolated from PBMCs. This TCR was recovered from a human donor in good health. CDR3 loop: CASSWSGTTGELFF. The DNA of the CDR3 is TGTGCCAGCAGCTGGAGCGGTACCACCGGGGAGCTGTTTTTT.